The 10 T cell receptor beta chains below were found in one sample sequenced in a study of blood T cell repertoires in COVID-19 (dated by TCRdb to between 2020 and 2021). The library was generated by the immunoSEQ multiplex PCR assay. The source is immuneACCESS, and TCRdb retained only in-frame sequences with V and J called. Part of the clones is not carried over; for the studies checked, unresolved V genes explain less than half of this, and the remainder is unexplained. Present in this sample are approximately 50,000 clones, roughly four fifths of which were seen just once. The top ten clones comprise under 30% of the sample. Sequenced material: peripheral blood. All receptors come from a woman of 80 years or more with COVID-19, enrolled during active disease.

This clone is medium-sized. CDR3 protein: CASSLGGRETQYF. CDR3 DNA: TGTGCCAGCAGCTTGGGCGGGAGGGAGACCCAGTACTTC. The V gene is TRBV5-8, the J gene TRBJ2-5; 8 nucleotides agree with TRBD2. The V and J ends lost 0 bases and 5 bases, in that order; junction bases with no gene match: 0. This CDR3 comprises 13 residues. CDR1 is SGHTS and CDR2 is YDEGEE in the germline V gene.

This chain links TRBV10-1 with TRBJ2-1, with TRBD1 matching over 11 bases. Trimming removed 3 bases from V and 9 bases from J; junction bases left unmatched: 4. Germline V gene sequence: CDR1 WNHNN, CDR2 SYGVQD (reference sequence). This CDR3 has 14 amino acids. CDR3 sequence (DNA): TGCGCCAGCAGTGATAGGGGACAGGGGGTTGAGCAGTTCTTC. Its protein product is CASSDRGQGVEQFF.

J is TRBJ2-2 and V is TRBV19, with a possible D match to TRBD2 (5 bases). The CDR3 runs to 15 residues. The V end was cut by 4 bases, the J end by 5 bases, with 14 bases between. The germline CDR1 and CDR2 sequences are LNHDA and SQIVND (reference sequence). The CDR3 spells CASSNPRLPTGELFF. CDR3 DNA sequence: TGTGCCAGTAGTAACCCCCGACTACCGACCGGGGAGCTGTTTTTT.

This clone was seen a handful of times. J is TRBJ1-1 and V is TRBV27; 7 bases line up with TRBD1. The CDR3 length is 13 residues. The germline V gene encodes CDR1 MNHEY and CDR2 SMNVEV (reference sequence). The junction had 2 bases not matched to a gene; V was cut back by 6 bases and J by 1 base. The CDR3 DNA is TGTGCCAGCAGGGGGACAGCGAACACTGAAGCTTTCTTT. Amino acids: CASRGTANTEAFF.

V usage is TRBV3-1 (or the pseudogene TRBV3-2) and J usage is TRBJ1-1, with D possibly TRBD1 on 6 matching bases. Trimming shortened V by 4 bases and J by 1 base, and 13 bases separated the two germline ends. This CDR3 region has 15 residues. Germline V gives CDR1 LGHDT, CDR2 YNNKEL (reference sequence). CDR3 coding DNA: TGTGCCAGCAGCCCGTCAGGGGTAGGGAACACTGAAGCTTTCTTT. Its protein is CASSPSGVGNTEAFF.

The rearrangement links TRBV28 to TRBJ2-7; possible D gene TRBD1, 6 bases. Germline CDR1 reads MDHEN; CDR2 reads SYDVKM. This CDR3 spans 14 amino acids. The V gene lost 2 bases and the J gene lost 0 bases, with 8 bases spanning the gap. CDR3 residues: CASSLQGSSYEQYF. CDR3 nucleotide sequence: TGTGCCAGCAGTTTACAGGGGAGCTCCTACGAGCAGTACTTC.

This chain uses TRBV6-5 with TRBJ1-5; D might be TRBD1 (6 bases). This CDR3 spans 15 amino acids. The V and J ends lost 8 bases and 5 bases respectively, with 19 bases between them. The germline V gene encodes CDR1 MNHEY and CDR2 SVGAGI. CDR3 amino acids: CASEPGHPRDQPQHF. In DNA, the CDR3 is TGTGCCAGCGAACCGGGACACCCTCGGGATCAGCCCCAGCATTTT.

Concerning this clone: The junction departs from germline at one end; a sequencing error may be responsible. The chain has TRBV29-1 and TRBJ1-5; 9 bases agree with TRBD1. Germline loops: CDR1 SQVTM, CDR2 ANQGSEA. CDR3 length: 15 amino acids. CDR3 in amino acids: CSVKEDRGRIGPQHF. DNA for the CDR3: TGCAGCGTTAAAGAGGACAGGGGAAGAATTGGACCCCAGCATTTT.

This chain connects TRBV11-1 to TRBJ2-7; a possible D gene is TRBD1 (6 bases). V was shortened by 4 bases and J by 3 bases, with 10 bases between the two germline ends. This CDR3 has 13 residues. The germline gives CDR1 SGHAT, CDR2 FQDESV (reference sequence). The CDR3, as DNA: TGTGCCAGCAGCTCCGACAGGCGCTACGAGCAGTACTTC. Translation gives CASSSDRRYEQYF.

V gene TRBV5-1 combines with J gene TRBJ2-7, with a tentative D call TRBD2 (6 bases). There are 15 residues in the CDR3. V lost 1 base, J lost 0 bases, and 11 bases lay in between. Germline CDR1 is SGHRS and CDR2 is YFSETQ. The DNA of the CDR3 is TGCGCCAGCAGCTTGACGGGACTCAGCTCCTACGAGCAGTACTTC. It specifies CASSLTGLSSYEQYF.